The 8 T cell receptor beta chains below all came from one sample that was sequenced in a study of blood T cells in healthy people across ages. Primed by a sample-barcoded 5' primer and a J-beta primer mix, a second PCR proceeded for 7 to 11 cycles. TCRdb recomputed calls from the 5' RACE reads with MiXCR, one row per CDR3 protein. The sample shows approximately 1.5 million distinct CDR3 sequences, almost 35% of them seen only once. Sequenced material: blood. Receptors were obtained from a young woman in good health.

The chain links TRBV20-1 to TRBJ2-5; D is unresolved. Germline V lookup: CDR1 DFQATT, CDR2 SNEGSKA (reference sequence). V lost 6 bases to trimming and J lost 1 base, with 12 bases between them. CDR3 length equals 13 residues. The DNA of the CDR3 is TGCAGTGCCCTGCCCCTGGTCCAAGAGACCCAGTACTTC. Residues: CSALPLVQETQYF.

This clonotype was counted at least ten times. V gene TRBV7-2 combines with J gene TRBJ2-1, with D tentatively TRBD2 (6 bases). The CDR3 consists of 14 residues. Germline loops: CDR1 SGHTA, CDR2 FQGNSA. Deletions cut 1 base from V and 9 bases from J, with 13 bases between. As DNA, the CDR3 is TGTGCCAGCAGCTTAGGGGGGGTCGGGGGTGAGCAGTTCTTC. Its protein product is CASSLGGVGGEQFF. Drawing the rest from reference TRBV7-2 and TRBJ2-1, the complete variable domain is GAGVSQSPSNKVTEKGKDVELRCDPISGHTALYWYRQSLGQGLEFLIYFQGNSAPDKSGLPSDRFSAERTGGSVSTLTIQRTQQEDSAVYLCASSLGGVGGEQFFGPGTRLTVL.

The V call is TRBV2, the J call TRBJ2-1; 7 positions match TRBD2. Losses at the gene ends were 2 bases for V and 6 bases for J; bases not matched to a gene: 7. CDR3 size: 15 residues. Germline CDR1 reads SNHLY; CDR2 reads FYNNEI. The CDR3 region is CASSERASGTNEQFF. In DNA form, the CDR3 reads TGTGCCAGCAGTGAAAGGGCTAGCGGAACCAATGAGCAGTTCTTC.

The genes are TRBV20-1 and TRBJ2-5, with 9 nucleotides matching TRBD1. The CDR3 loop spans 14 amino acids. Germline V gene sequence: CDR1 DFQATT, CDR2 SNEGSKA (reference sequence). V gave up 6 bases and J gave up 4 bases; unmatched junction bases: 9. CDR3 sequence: CSANDRGTRETQYF. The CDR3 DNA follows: TGCAGTGCAAACGACAGGGGGACTCGAGAGACCCAGTACTTC.

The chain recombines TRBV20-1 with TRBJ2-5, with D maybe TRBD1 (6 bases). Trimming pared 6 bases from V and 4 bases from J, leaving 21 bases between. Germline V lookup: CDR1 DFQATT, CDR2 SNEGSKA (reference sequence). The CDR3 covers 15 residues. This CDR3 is CSAEVTGIKSETQYF. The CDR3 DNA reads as TGCAGTGCAGAAGTCACAGGGATAAAATCAGAGACCCAGTACTTC.

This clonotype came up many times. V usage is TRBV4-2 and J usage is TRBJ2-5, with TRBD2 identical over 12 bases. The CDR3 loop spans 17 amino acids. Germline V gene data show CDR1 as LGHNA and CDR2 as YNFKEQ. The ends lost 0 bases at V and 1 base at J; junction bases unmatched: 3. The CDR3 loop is CASSQDRLAGAQETQYF. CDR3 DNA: TGTGCCAGCAGCCAAGATAGACTAGCGGGGGCCCAAGAGACCCAGTACTTC.

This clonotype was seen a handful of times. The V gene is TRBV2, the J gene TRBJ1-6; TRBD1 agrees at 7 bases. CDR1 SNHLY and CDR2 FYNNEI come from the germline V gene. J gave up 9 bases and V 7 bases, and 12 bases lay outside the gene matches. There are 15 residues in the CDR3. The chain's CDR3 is CASTGGQTGRSPLHF. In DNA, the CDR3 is TGTGCCAGCACCGGGGGACAGACAGGCCGTTCACCCCTCCACTTT.

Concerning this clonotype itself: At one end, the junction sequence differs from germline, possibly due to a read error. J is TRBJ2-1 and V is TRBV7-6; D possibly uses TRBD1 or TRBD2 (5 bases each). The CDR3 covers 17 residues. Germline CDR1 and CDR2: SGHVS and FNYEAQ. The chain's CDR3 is CASSLVSSGPLTNEQCF. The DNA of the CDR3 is TGTGCCAGCAGCTTAGTTTCGTCGGGACCATTAACAAATGAGCAGTGCTTC. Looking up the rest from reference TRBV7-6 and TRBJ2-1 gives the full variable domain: GAGVSQSPRYKVTKRGQDVALRCDPISGHVSLYWYRQALGQGPEFLTYFNYEAQQDKSGLPNDRFSAERPEGSISTLTIQRTEQRDSAMYRCASSLVSSGPLTNEQCFGPGTRLTVL.